These 9 T cell receptor beta chains originate from one sample sequenced in a study of T cells after yellow fever vaccination. One entry per CDR3 protein, called by TCRdb with MiXCR from the 5' RACE reads. Among hundreds of thousands of distinct CDR3 sequences listed, 12% were seen once. The starting material was PBMCs, obtained on the day of the yellow fever booster vaccination. The source of these receptors is a man aged 25-45 years who received the YFV17D yellow fever vaccine.

The V call is TRBV28, the J call TRBJ2-5; 7 nucleotides align to TRBD1. Germline CDR1 is MDHEN and CDR2 is SYDVKM. This CDR3 contains 15 residues. Losses at the gene ends were 5 bases for V and 4 bases for J; bases not matched to a gene: 10. The CDR3, as DNA: TGTGCCAGCAGTATGGGTGACAGGGTTGGAGAGACCCAGTACTTC. This sequence encodes CASSMGDRVGETQYF.

The chain employs TRBV20-1 and TRBJ2-3, with a possible D match to TRBD2 (5 bases). V dropped 5 bases and J dropped 2 bases, with 14 bases sitting between them. Germline V gene sequence: CDR1 DFQATT, CDR2 SNEGSKA (reference sequence). The length of the CDR3 is 14 residues. The CDR3 spells CSALEGGSTDTQYF. CDR3 DNA sequence: TGCAGTGCTTTAGAGGGCGGCTCCACAGATACGCAGTATTTT.

This sequence joins TRBV29-1 and TRBJ2-7; perhaps D is TRBD1 or TRBD2 (5 bases each). V shed 6 bases and J shed 2 bases, with 17 bases lying between them. The CDR3 has 14 amino acids. CDR1 is SQVTM and CDR2 is ANQGSEA in the germline V gene. CDR3 residues: CSVRWGTSTYEQYF. The CDR3 bases are TGCAGCGTCAGGTGGGGGACGTCAACCTACGAGCAGTACTTC.

This chain uses TRBV7-2 with TRBJ2-3, with TRBD2 matching 7 bases. Looked up from germline, CDR1 is SGHTA and CDR2 is FQGNSA. V trimming: 5 bases; J trimming: 7 bases; junction bases outside the gene matches: 12. The length of the CDR3 is 15 residues. The CDR3 spells CASSPGLAVPYTQYF. DNA of the CDR3: TGTGCCAGCAGCCCCGGTCTAGCGGTCCCATATACGCAGTATTTT.

This rearrangement joins TRBV7-2 to TRBJ1-4, with a weak D call TRBD1 (5 bases). The germline V and J ends were trimmed by 5 bases and 8 bases, with 18 bases remaining between them. The CDR3 loop spans 15 amino acids. CDR1 is SGHTA, CDR2 FQGNSA, per germline. As DNA, the CDR3 is TGTGCCAGCAGCCGCGGGACGGTAGGGAGGGAAAAACTGTTTTTT. It codes for CASSRGTVGREKLFF.

The J gene is TRBJ2-2, the V gene TRBV2; 10 nucleotides agree with TRBD2. Germline CDR1 SNHLY, CDR2 FYNNEI. The CDR3 loop spans 16 amino acids. The V gene end was trimmed by 5 bases and the J gene end by 1 base; junction bases not matched to a gene: 4. The DNA of the CDR3 is TGTGCCAGCAGTCCCCGGACTAGCGGGAACACCGGGGAGCTGTTTTTT. Its translation is CASSPRTSGNTGELFF.

This chain uses TRBV19 with TRBJ2-3, with 10 bases that match TRBD2. Per germline, CDR1 LNHDA and CDR2 SQIVND (reference sequence). V lost 6 bases and J lost 0; bases outside the gene matches: 9. The CDR3 totals 17 residues. The chain's CDR3 is CASSWTSGRTSTDTQYF. The CDR3 DNA sequence: TGTGCCAGTAGCTGGACTAGCGGTAGAACTAGCACAGATACGCAGTATTTT.

The rearrangement uses TRBV15 and TRBJ1-2, with D unresolved. The V and J ends lost 8 bases and 2 bases respectively, with 9 bases between them. The CDR3 consists of 12 residues. Germline CDR1 reads LNHNV; CDR2 reads YYDKDF (reference sequence). The CDR3: CATSTLNYGYTF. CDR3 nucleotide sequence: TGTGCCACCTCCACACTAAACTATGGCTACACCTTC.

This clonotype appeared a few times. The rearrangement uses TRBV6-6 and TRBJ1-2, with 8 bases fitting TRBD1. Losses at the gene ends were 2 bases for V and 8 bases for J; bases not matched to a gene: 4. The CDR3 runs to 13 residues. CDR1 is MNHNY, CDR2 SVGAGI, per germline (reference sequence). Here the CDR3 DNA reads TGTGCCAGCAGTTACGCAGGGGGCAAAGGCTACACCTTC. Its translation: CASSYAGGKGYTF.